This record looks at one T cell receptor beta chain sequence and its context. The target antigen is unknown. This entry belongs to a study of cytomegalovirus exposure and HLA in healthy donors. Study-level points and caveats: The authors judged a highly shared variant cluster likely a sequencing artifact. TCR beta chain V- and J-gene trimming was linked, in a later analysis, to a missense variant in DCLRE1C. As confirmed in vitro, three CMV-associated chains were specific for CMV antigens.

PCR was performed using 60 Vbeta and 13 Jbeta primers. Measured with immunoSEQ multiplex PCR; TCRdb has only the in-frame clones, and not every one. The sample carries about 140,000 clones, roughly 81% recorded once. CDR1 and CDR2 (germline): SGHDT, YYEEEE. V was trimmed by 4 bases and J by 3 bases, leaving 17 bases between them. The CDR3 spans 16 residues. The source of this sequence is a female donor in good health and CMV-seronegative. V gene TRBV5-6 combines with J gene TRBJ2-1; possibly TRBD1 for D (5 bases). Sequencing input: PBMCs. The CDR3 reads CASSPSSQGYYNEQFF. CDR3 sequence (DNA): TGTGCCAGCAGCCCGTCGAGTCAGGGTTACTACAATGAGCAGTTCTTC.